What follows describes a single T cell receptor beta chain. No antigen is known for it. Produced via immunoSEQ multiplex PCR; TCRdb's table is partial and in-frame only. The sample includes more than 30,000 clones, around 73% of them seen just once. This sample is part of a study of T cells in localized non-small cell lung cancer. Study-wide results and limits: Among the top 100 tumor clones, a median 57 appeared in adjacent lung.

This clonotype was obtained from a male donor aged 60 or older with stage II squamous cell lung carcinoma. The specimen comprised peripheral blood, sampled before any cancer treatment.

DNA for the CDR3: TGCGCCAGCAGCCAGCTACTACAAACTTACAATGAGCAGTTCTTC. This gives the protein CASSQLLQTYNEQFF. The chain is built from TRBV4-3 and TRBJ2-1; D unresolved. This CDR3 has 15 amino acids. Deletions cut 3 bases from V and 4 bases from J, with 13 bases between. The germline CDR1 and CDR2 sequences are LGHNA and YSLEER.